This T cell receptor (beta chain) was found in a study of cytomegalovirus exposure and HLA in healthy donors. Primers for the PCR totalled 60 Vbeta and 13 Jbeta. The protocol was immunoSEQ multiplex PCR, while the TCRdb copy is restricted to in-frame clones and leaves out a portion. The table records 110,000 or so clones, approximately 80% of them present only once. The receptor was derived from a woman in her twenties or thirties in good health and CMV-seropositive. The specimen was PBMCs.

For the CDR3, the DNA is TGCAGCGTTGAAAGGGACAGCTCTAACTATGGCTACACCTTC. Translated: CSVERDSSNYGYTF. The rearrangement joins TRBV29-1 to TRBJ1-2; 7 bases align to TRBD1. V gave up 2 bases and J gave up 0 bases; unmatched junction bases: 3. Germline V gene lookup returns CDR1 SQVTM and CDR2 ANQGSEA. The CDR3 has 14 amino acids.